This T cell receptor (beta chain) was documented in a study of T cells in women clearing cervical HPV infection. As concerns this clone: Mismatch with germline at one junction end may stem from a read error. The CDR3 end falls 3 residues outside the read, so it is completed with the germline J gene. The sample carries other DNA sequences with the same CDR3.

Measured with immunoSEQ multiplex PCR; TCRdb has only the in-frame clones, and not every one. The sample table sets out about 31,000 clones. This CDR3 is built from 15 residues. Germline V lookup: CDR1 LNHDA, CDR2 SQIVND (reference sequence). Specimen: blood buffy coat. This TCR derives from a woman aged 18 to 75 with a cervical HPV16 infection that either progressed to CIN3+ or cleared (not recorded which). This chain uses TRBV19 with TRBJ1-3, with D possibly being TRBD1 (6 bases). Partial CDR3 DNA: TGTGCCAGTAGCACGGACAGATTCTACGGAAACACG. The encoded protein is CASSTDRFYGNT. The whole CDR3 sequence is CASSTDRFYGNTIYF.